This record covers a single T cell receptor (beta chain). The antigen remains undetermined. Germline CDR1 and CDR2: SEHNR and FQNEAQ (reference sequence). The V and J ends lost 5 bases and 10 bases respectively, with 15 bases between them. The length of the CDR3 is 14 residues. The sample belongs to a study of T cell responses to AZD1222 COVID-19 vaccine. Overall study findings and caveats: Regions left unmutated in variants are reportedly the target of nearly half of spike-specific TCRs. Seropositive AZD1222 recipients at baseline numbered only 6 or 7. Across the whole spike, CD4 TCRs peaked at regions 160-218 and 743-854. Receipt of two AZD1222 doses was followed by a rise in Spike-specific TCR breadth and depth.

Clones were sequenced by immunoSEQ multiplex PCR, and TCRdb holds only the in-frame ones, with some missing. The sample has under 200,000 clones, under 95% seen once. This specimen consisted of peripheral blood, obtained 28 days after the second AZD1222 dose. The V and J genes are TRBV7-9 and TRBJ1-6; D gene ambiguous. The clonotype originates from an adult who received the AZD1222 COVID-19 vaccine. The CDR3 bases are TGTGCCAGCAGCCCCCTTCAGGTTAACTCACCCCTCCACTTT. This codes for CASSPLQVNSPLHF.